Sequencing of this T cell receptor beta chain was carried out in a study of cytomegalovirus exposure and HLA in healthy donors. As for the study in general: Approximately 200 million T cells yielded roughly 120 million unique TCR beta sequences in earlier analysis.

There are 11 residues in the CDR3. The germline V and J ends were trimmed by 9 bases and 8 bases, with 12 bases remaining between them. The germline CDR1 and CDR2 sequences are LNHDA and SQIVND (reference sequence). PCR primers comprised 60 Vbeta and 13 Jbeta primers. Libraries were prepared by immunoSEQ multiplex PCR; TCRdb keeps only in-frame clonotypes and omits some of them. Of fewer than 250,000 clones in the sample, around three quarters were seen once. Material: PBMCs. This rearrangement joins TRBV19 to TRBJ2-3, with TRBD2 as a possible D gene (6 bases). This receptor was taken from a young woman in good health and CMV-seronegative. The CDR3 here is CASTMGGTQYF. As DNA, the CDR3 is TGTGCCAGCACTATGGGGGGTACGCAGTATTTT. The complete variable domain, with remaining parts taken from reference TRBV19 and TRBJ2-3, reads DGGITQSPKYLFRKEGQNVTLSCEQNLNHDAMYWYRQDPGQGLRLIYYSQIVNDFQKGDIAEGYSVSREKKESFPLTVTSAQKNPTAFYLCASTMGGTQYFGPGTRLTVL.